This record covers a single TCR beta chain. Its antigen is not known. Random hexamers were used to reverse transcribe roughly 0.5 to 1 ug of RNA. A multiplex approach, immunoSEQ multiplex PCR, amplified TCR beta CDR3 across 54 Vbeta and 13 Jbeta. Each CDR3 protein is one row after TCRdb ran MiXCR on the immunoSEQ multiplex PCR reads. Among around 81,000 distinct CDR3 sequences listed, 94% were seen once. The sample is drawn from a study of CD8 T cells in Susac syndrome. Study conclusions and caveats: TEMRA cells and active patients showed peak Susac CD8+ clonal expansion.

The authors sequenced TCR beta from blood CD8+ and CD4+ T cells. Patients having Susac syndrome satisfied recently defined diagnostic criteria for definite or probable disease. The CDR3 length is 11 residues. Germline V lookup: CDR1 MGHDK, CDR2 SYGVNS. The germline V and J ends were trimmed by 6 bases and 7 bases, with 9 bases remaining between them. Sequencing input: CD8+ T cells from PBMCs. The rearrangement links TRBV25-1 to TRBJ1-2, with D unresolved. The TCR comes from a human donor with Susac syndrome. For the CDR3, the DNA is TGTGCCAGCAGCTCACCCCGTGGCTACACCTTC. It codes for CASSSPRGYTF.